Reported below is one T cell receptor (beta chain). Its specificity is not known. The data belong to a study of T cell clonotyping in hematopoietic cell transplantation. This CDR3 spans 11 amino acids. The germline gives CDR1 MDHEN, CDR2 SYDVKM. V gave up 9 bases and J gave up 0 bases, with 3 bases separating them. Method: immunoSEQ multiplex PCR; TCRdb's copy keeps in-frame clones and lacks some. This repertoire shows some 15,000 clones, around 90% found once; its top ten account for 2.5% to 3.5%. Study results and caveats: Graft donor and pretransplant recipient Inverse Simpson Index values predicted broader posttransplant TCR diversity.

The sample comprised peripheral blood mononuclear cells. This receptor was obtained from a man aged 45-65 years in good health. Some clones in this sample may be carry-over from other donors' samples. The chain uses TRBV28 and TRBJ2-4; D is uncertain. The CDR3 nucleotides are TGTGCCAGTTTAGCCAAAAACATTCAGTACTTC. Amino acid sequence: CASLAKNIQYF.